This T cell receptor beta chain was captured in a study of OX40 agonist ivuxolimab in advanced cancers. Turning to the overall study: Ivuxolimab was a fully human IgG2 agonistic monoclonal antibody targeting the costimulatory receptor OX40 (CD134). Intravenous ivuxolimab was administered to patients every 2 weeks at six dose levels: 0.01, 0.1, 0.3, 1.5, 3 and 10 mg/kg. Of the approximately 54 dose-escalation patients, hepatocellular carcinoma was present in 19, melanoma in roughly 15, renal cell carcinoma in 9 and head and neck cancer in 9. In the dose-escalation cohort, over 65% of patients were male, and the mean age was approximately 60 years, with a range of about 20 to 90. Patients were allowed to have had prior anti-PD-1, anti-PD-L1 or anti-CTLA-4 therapy, and around 40% of the dose-escalation patients had previously received checkpoint inhibitors. Partial responses occurred in three dose-escalation patients, of whom one had hepatocellular carcinoma and two had cutaneous melanoma. Peripheral TCRbeta sequencing was intended to test whether TCR sequence diversity was altered and clonal T-cell expansion was caused by ivuxolimab. The paper reports the monotherapy dose-escalation portion (N = 52 patients) of the phase I ivuxolimab trial. Points the paper makes about the study in general: After ivuxolimab, expanded clones were on average more numerous among CD8+ T cells than among CD4+ T cells. In partial responders in the 0.1-3.0 mg/kg groups, normalized peripheral clonal expansion was found to be among the lowest, especially among CD8+ T cells. At doses of 0.1 to 3.0 mg/kg, clonal expansion of both CD4+ and CD8+ blood T cells was observed from baseline to week 6. Low levels of normalized T-cell clonal expansion were also seen in some nonresponding patients. The antigen specificity of the peripheral T cells that underwent clonal expansion was not determined.

In the case of this clone: What antigen it recognizes has not been identified. Base qualities are not recorded, but no much larger clone differs from it by a single base.

Genomic DNA was isolated from the sorted cells so that the TCRbeta CDR3 region could be sequenced. TCRbeta CDR3 regions were sequenced using the immunoSEQ Assay. TCRdb took over this immuneACCESS table, retaining in-frame rearrangements with V and J assigned. Such tables are incomplete; in checked studies, under half of the missing clones stem from an unresolved V gene, and the remainder is unexplained. For this sample the table gives more than 60,000 clones, of which around 86% were detected only once. The top ten constitute 0.2% to 0.3% of the sample. The CDR3 covers 15 residues, taking in both the cysteine and the phenylalanine. The sequence is cut down to CDR3 DNA, 45 bases in frame from base 1. V ends up 0 bases short and J 4 bases short, with an unmatched junction base count of 3. Per the germline V gene, MGHRA is the CDR1 and YSYEKL is the CDR2. The trial excluded patients who had a history of autoimmune disease or who were on systemic immunosuppression. Peripheral blood for TCR sequencing was collected from all dose cohorts at baseline, on cycle 4 day 1, and on cycle 7 day 1. Samples were obtained from an open-label, multicenter, first-in-human phase I dose-escalation trial of ivuxolimab. Adults with locally advanced or metastatic melanoma, renal cell, hepatocellular, or head and neck squamous cell carcinoma were enrolled in the trial. Before TCR sequencing, CD4+ T cells and CD8+ T cells from peripheral blood were sorted into separate populations.

This TCR was recovered from an adult with an advanced solid tumor such as melanoma, head and neck, liver or kidney cancer. The chain was built from TRBV4-1 and TRBJ1-1; 9 of the junction bases match TRBD1. Here the sequenced sample was CD4+ or CD8+ T cells sorted from blood, taken in a trial of the OX40 agonist ivuxolimab. The encoded CDR3 is CASSQDPGQGTEAFF. The DNA sequence reads TGCGCCAGCAGCCAAGATCCGGGACAGGGCACTGAAGCTTTCTTT.